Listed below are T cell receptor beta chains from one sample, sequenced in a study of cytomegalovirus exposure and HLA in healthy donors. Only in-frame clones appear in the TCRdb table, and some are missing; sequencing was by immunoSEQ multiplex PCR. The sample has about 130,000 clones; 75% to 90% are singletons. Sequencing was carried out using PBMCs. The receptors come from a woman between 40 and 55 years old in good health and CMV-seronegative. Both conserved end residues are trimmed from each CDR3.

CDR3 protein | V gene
ASSQGGGDYNEQF | TRBV4-2
ASSSRGQRYGYT | TRBV5-6
ASSPQGVLLQNEQF | TRBV9
ASSFGREAEAF | TRBV7-9
ASRIGGQNYGYT | TRBV19
ASAPSGSDQETQY | TRBV10-3
ASARGQPNSPLH | TRBV9
ASSYSGAYT | TRBV6-5
ASSSLADQETQY | TRBV28
ASSYRDRVVPQY | TRBV6-6
ASSPSGTPKNNEQF | TRBV7-9
ASSMRENTEAF | TRBV19
ASASIAPDTQY | TRBV6-5
ASSEGREEVWAEEKLF | TRBV5-6
ASSATGYSYNSPLH | TRBV9
ASGGGPTGELF | TRBV9
ASSVVQRGPYEQY | TRBV9